The subject of this entry is one TCR beta chain. MiXCR was run by TCRdb on the RACE reads, yielding one entry per CDR3 protein. The sample has about 180,000 distinct CDR3 sequences; roughly 30% are singletons. The time point was: pre-sensitization, week 0. The treatment here: therapeutic diphenylcyclopropenone sensitization with weekly scalp DPC. The V segment lost 6 bases and the J segment 3 bases; nucleotides outside the gene matches: 0. Germline V gene sequence: CDR1 ENHRY, CDR2 SYGVKD. This CDR3 has 13 amino acids. This sample is drawn from a study of human T cells and chemical hapten exposure. V usage is TRBV10-3 and J usage is TRBJ2-3, with 10 bases identical to TRBD1. Source: whole blood, taken in connection with sensitization to the hapten diphenylcyclopropenone (DPC). The clonotype originates from a woman in her twenties or thirties with alopecia areata. Some clones in this sample may be carry-over from other donors' samples. CDR3 region: CAIRDRGTDTQYF. DNA of the CDR3: TGTGCCATCAGGGACAGGGGGACAGATACGCAGTATTTT.